Reported below is one T cell receptor beta chain. What this receptor recognizes is not known. The record has no base qualities; no much larger clone is one base away. The collaborating institutions used their own protocols to collect whole blood in K2EDTA tubes. For TCRbeta analysis, collaborator samples were shipped as frozen whole blood, as isolated PBMCs, or as DNA extracted from either sample type. These data originate in a study of blood T cell repertoires in COVID-19 (dated by TCRdb to about 2020). Notes on the research overall: Collaborator samples came from the United States, Italy and Spain and covered acute and convalescent phases of COVID-19. The prospective study material was composed of cDNA or gDNA derived from T cells, B-cell-depleted T cells, or PBMCs. Deeply sampled blood TCRbeta repertoires from subjects exposed to, actively infected with, or recovered from COVID-19 were included in the dataset. A freely available public database, intended as a resource for researchers studying the immune response to SARS-CoV-2, is where the repertoires were released. The samples were drawn from two sources: the first 160 participants of the ongoing ImmuneRACE study, and over 1,000 subjects contributed by 6 global collaborators. A de-identified subject ID, COVID-19 status, age in years and sex were almost always included in the sample metadata. Where HLA class I and class II types were available, the types were taken from metadata supplied by the sample provider, not from assay-based typing.

Taken from the germline V gene, the CDR1 and CDR2 loops are SNHLY and FYNNEI. Compared with germline, V lacks 6 bases and J lacks 7 bases; bases without a gene match: 8. CDR3 length: 14 amino acids, cysteine to phenylalanine. Only the CDR3 portion is preserved as DNA: 42 bases, with reading frame beginning at the first base. The study at large found these results: The amount of clinical and demographic metadata varied by source and participant and was provided uncurated.

The immunoSEQ Assay, a bias-controlled multiplex PCR, was used to amplify TCRbeta CDR3 regions from genomic DNA. On the authors' methods: The number of nucleated cells in each sample was estimated from the amplification of reference gene primers within the assay. Sequence reads were collapsed and filtered to measure the absolute abundance of every unique TCRbeta CDR3 rearrangement. For each sample, productive Simpson clonality was calculated as the square root of Simpson's diversity index across productive rearrangements. This immuneACCESS table, as held by TCRdb, lists in-frame sequences with V and J called but not all clones. Of the missing ones, under half trace to an unresolved V gene in checked studies; the others have no known cause. V, J and clone size reflect that table, while D and trimming were determined from the DNA. The sample records some 85,000 clones, 80% of which are singletons. The ten largest make up 15% to 20% of the sample.

The chain uses TRBV2 and TRBJ1-5, with TRBD1 matching 8 junction bases. The sample comprised peripheral blood. This receptor was taken from a woman older than 75 with acute or convalescent COVID-19. The CDR3 corresponds to CASRQGQAGQPQHF. Here is the DNA: TGTGCCAGCAGACAGGGACAGGCGGGCCAGCCCCAGCATTTT.